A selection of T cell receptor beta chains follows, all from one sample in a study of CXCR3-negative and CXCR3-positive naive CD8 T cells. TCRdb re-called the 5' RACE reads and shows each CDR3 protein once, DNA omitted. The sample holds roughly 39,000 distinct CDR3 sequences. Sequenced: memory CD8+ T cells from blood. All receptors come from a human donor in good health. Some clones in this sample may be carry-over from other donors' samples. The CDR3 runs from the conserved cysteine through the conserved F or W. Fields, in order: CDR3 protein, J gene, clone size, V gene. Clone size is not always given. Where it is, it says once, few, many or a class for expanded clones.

CASSAITGGPEAFF | TRBJ1-1 | . | TRBV9
CASSLKFSRTGDGYTF | TRBJ1-2 | . | TRBV27
CASSTSTEQYF | TRBJ2-7 | . | TRBV7-9
CASSSGRNYGYTF | TRBJ1-2 | . | TRBV27
CSVVWTGNYEQYF | TRBJ2-7 | . | TRBV29-1
CASIVGNEQFF | TRBJ2-1 | . | TRBV6-2/TRBV6-3
CASSDTGELFF | TRBJ2-2 | . | TRBV27
CSASPASGRPSYEQYF | TRBJ2-7 | . | TRBV20-1
CASSFGGGAGVTDTQYF | TRBJ2-3 | . | TRBV7-9
CASAVAGGSYEQYF | TRBJ2-7 | . | TRBV3-1
CASSSMTLGRIYEQYF | TRBJ2-7 | . | TRBV7-8
CASSRSGGSSYEQYF | TRBJ2-7 | . | TRBV7-2
CASRRRTQPQHF | TRBJ1-5 | . | TRBV28
CASSPGTSGGYNEQFF | TRBJ2-1 | . | TRBV12-3/TRBV12-4
CSARTPQVLRLAASTDTQYF | TRBJ2-3 | medium-sized | TRBV20-1
CATTRGSDSTQYF | TRBJ2-3 | . | TRBV6-5
CASSSGQRYEQYF | TRBJ2-7 | . | TRBV13
CASSRPWDITNYGYTF | TRBJ1-2 | . | TRBV12-3/TRBV12-4
CASSQDLGRMNSPLHF | TRBJ1-6 | . | TRBV14
CAAVSSYNEKFF | TRBJ2-1 | . | TRBV27
CASSLGGAPSYEQYF | TRBJ2-7 | . | TRBV11-3
CSVESTGLYEQYF | TRBJ2-7 | . | TRBV29-1
CASSGSGVGFRTQYF | TRBJ2-5 | . | TRBV6-9
CSVWPPGQGDHEQYF | TRBJ2-7 | . | TRBV29-1
CASSLDSPGELFF | TRBJ2-2 | . | TRBV28
CASSYYRDPSSYEQYF | TRBJ2-7 | . | TRBV5-1
CASSPGGRTYEQYF | TRBJ2-7 | . | TRBV12-3/TRBV12-4
CASSPDSLPMGYTF | TRBJ1-2 | . | TRBV7-8
CATSRGTGETGELFF | TRBJ2-2 | . | TRBV15
CASSYGGADYGYTF | TRBJ1-2 | . | TRBV7-9
CASSFGTGLNTEAFF | TRBJ1-1 | . | TRBV7-9
CASSLPGQGNTGELFF | TRBJ2-2 | . | TRBV27
CASSVPVGTRGGDEQFF | TRBJ2-1 | . | TRBV7-9
CASRNKGGTDTQYF | TRBJ2-3 | . | TRBV6-5
CASSTGVTGEQYF | TRBJ2-7 | . | TRBV6-5